This record concerns one TCR beta chain sequence. MiXCR was run by TCRdb on the RT-PCR reads, yielding one entry per CDR3 protein. The profile shows about 410,000 distinct CDR3 sequences, 16% of them singletons. The sample belongs to a study of patients and donors after allogeneic stem cell transplantation. From germline, CDR1 is SQVTM and CDR2 ANQGSEA. Trimming left V 3 bases short and J 8 bases short, with 8 bases between. The CDR3 is made up of 11 amino acids. This TCR derives from a human donor who was either an allogeneic HSCT recipient or a stem cell or donor lymphocyte infusion donor (not recorded which). It is not recorded whose cells these are; they may come from a transplant donor. Input material: blood, either unsorted or a sorted T cell fraction (not recorded which). This chain links TRBV29-1 with TRBJ2-1; maybe TRBD2 (5 bases). The CDR3 DNA reads as TGCAGCGTTGAGCCGCGGGATGAGCAGTTCTTC. This codes for CSVEPRDEQFF.